This is a list of T cell receptor beta chains from one sample in a study of T-cell reconstitution after alpha-beta-depleted transplantation in children. TCRdb re-called the PCR reads through MiXCR, storing one row per CDR3 protein. The profile shows hundreds of thousands of distinct CDR3 sequences, around 11% of them singletons. The sample in question was PBMCs from the stem cell graft donor, obtained from the stem cell graft. The receptors derive from a human donor who donated a stem cell graft to a child with acute lymphoblastic leukemia. Each CDR3 is given with its conserved first and last residue. Fields, in order: clone size, D gene, V gene, J gene, CDR3 protein, CDR3 DNA. A D gene is named only where the DNA matches it firmly. Clone size is given for some rows only: seen once, a few or many times, or a class if the clone is expanded.

clone_size: many
d_call: -
v_call: TRBV5-1
j_call: TRBJ2-7
cdr3_aa: CASSLGAGSYEQYF
cdr3_nt: TGCGCCAGCAGCTTGGGGGCGGGCTCCTACGAGCAGTACTTC

clone_size: many
d_call: -
v_call: TRBV30
j_call: TRBJ2-5
cdr3_aa: CAWSVGRVGQETQYF
cdr3_nt: TGTGCCTGGAGTGTAGGCAGGGTAGGCCAAGAGACCCAGTACTTC

clone_size: -
d_call: -
v_call: TRBV4-3
j_call: TRBJ2-3
cdr3_aa: CASSHLPVRSTDTQYF
cdr3_nt: TGCGCCAGCAGCCACCTTCCCGTACGGAGCACAGATACGCAGTATTTT

clone_size: few
d_call: -
v_call: TRBV7-9
j_call: TRBJ2-5
cdr3_aa: CASSLVWDLYQETQYF
cdr3_nt: TGTGCCAGCAGCCTGGTTTGGGACCTGTACCAAGAGACCCAGTACTTC

clone_size: few
d_call: -
v_call: TRBV28
j_call: TRBJ2-3
cdr3_aa: CASSLFGRVTDTQYF
cdr3_nt: TGTGCCAGCAGTTTATTTGGCAGGGTTACAGATACGCAGTATTTT

clone_size: few
d_call: TRBD1
v_call: TRBV18
j_call: TRBJ2-5
cdr3_aa: CASSSGTGELKTQYF
cdr3_nt: TGTGCCAGCTCTTCCGGGACAGGAGAATTGAAGACCCAGTACTTC

clone_size: many
d_call: -
v_call: TRBV12-3/TRBV12-4
j_call: TRBJ1-4
cdr3_aa: CASSLGLARLDEKLFF
cdr3_nt: TGTGCCAGCAGTTTAGGTCTAGCCCGACTGGATGAAAAACTGTTTTTT

clone_size: many
d_call: -
v_call: TRBV7-3
j_call: TRBJ1-1
cdr3_aa: CASSLKDGMTAFF
cdr3_nt: TGTGCCAGCAGCTTAAAAGACGGAATGACGGCTTTCTTT

clone_size: many
d_call: -
v_call: TRBV18
j_call: TRBJ1-3
cdr3_aa: CASSPPSPLSGNTIYF
cdr3_nt: TGTGCCAGCTCACCACCGAGTCCACTCTCTGGAAACACCATATATTTT

clone_size: many
d_call: -
v_call: TRBV5-6
j_call: TRBJ1-1
cdr3_aa: CASSPFQRSEAFF
cdr3_nt: TGTGCCAGCAGCCCCTTCCAAAGATCTGAAGCTTTCTTT

clone_size: many
d_call: TRBD1
v_call: TRBV2
j_call: TRBJ2-4
cdr3_aa: CASSGPEQGVGIQYF
cdr3_nt: TGTGCCAGCAGTGGGCCCGAACAGGGGGTCGGCATTCAGTACTTC

clone_size: many
d_call: -
v_call: TRBV19
j_call: TRBJ2-1
cdr3_aa: CASSFNGLNEQFF
cdr3_nt: TGTGCCAGTAGTTTTAACGGGTTGAATGAGCAGTTCTTC

clone_size: many
d_call: TRBD2
v_call: TRBV4-1
j_call: TRBJ2-3
cdr3_aa: CASSQAFPGLAGGLVGTDTQYF
cdr3_nt: TGCGCCAGCAGCCAAGCCTTCCCGGGACTAGCGGGAGGGTTGGTTGGCACAGATACGCAGTATTTT

clone_size: many
d_call: -
v_call: TRBV4-2
j_call: TRBJ2-1
cdr3_aa: CASSQENGDEQFF
cdr3_nt: TGTGCCAGCAGCCAAGAAAACGGGGATGAGCAGTTCTTC

clone_size: few
d_call: TRBD2
v_call: TRBV5-1
j_call: TRBJ2-5
cdr3_aa: CASSFSTSGGKHQETQYF
cdr3_nt: TGCGCCAGCAGCTTTTCAACTAGCGGGGGGAAACACCAAGAGACCCAGTACTTC

clone_size: few
d_call: TRBD2
v_call: TRBV7-6
j_call: TRBJ2-5
cdr3_aa: CASSSITGLAGVQETQYF
cdr3_nt: TGTGCCAGCAGCTCCATCACGGGACTAGCGGGAGTCCAAGAGACCCAGTACTTC